This TCR beta chain was sequenced during a study of T-cell memory formation after mild COVID-19. The wider study: Largely, TCR clusters stayed within a single donor. Study conclusions and caveats: Of the contracting clones, CD4+ ones lay mainly in CM and EM, and CD8+ ones in EMRA. Pre-infection memory carried some responding clones, suggesting that cross-reactive memory joined.

This clonotype was recorded many times. The target antigen is unknown. CDR3 length equals 12 residues. Germline CDR1 is MNHEY and CDR2 is SVGAGI. V shed 6 bases and J 4 bases; nucleotides not matched to a gene: 2. The authors produced TCR alpha and TCR beta cDNA libraries with sample barcodes and UMIs by 5'RACE using constant-segment primers. TCRdb itself ran the 5' RACE reads through MiXCR, one entry per CDR3 protein. The sample has roughly 13,000 distinct CDR3 sequences, 9.5% to 15% seen once. The source is an adult woman who had mild COVID-19 (a few samples of this study predate the infection). Cell type and time point are not known. The sequenced material came from PBMCs or a T cell subset sorted from them (not recorded which). The chain carries TRBV6-5 and TRBJ2-7, with TRBD1 matching 8 bases. CDR3 residues: CASSRTGYEQYF. The CDR3 DNA follows: TGTGCCAGCAGCAGGACAGGGTACGAGCAGTACTTC.